One sample yielded the 25 T cell receptor beta chains listed below, sequenced in a study of cytomegalovirus exposure and HLA in healthy donors. Primers: 60 Vbeta forward and 13 Jbeta reverse. The data were produced by immunoSEQ multiplex PCR, yet TCRdb's version contains in-frame clones alone and is incomplete. The table includes about 270,000 clones, around 66% detected once. The specimen was PBMCs. All receptors derive from a female donor in good health and CMV-seronegative.

The chain joins TRBV2 to TRBJ2-4, with 16 positions matching TRBD2. V shed 5 bases and J 1 base; nucleotides not matched to a gene: 14. The CDR3 extends over 21 amino acids. The V gene's germline CDR1 is SNHLY and CDR2 FYNNEI. The DNA for the CDR3 is TGTGCCAGCAGTCAGCCGGGACAGGGACTAGCGGGAGGGCCGGCCAAAAACATTCAGTACTTC. It encodes CASSQPGQGLAGGPAKNIQYF.

The V gene is TRBV11-3, the J gene TRBJ2-7; TRBD1 agrees at 8 bases. This CDR3 contains 14 residues. Trimming cost V 5 bases and J 3 bases; bases outside gene matches: 6. Germline assignment: CDR1 SGHNT and CDR2 YENEEA. Here the CDR3 reads CASSRTGPGYEQYF. CDR3 sequence (DNA): TGTGCCAGCAGCCGGACAGGGCCCGGCTACGAGCAGTACTTC.

This chain joins TRBV7-2 and TRBJ2-2; D remains ambiguous. The CDR3 has 14 residues. Germline CDR1 is SGHTA and CDR2 is FQGNSA. V was pared by 1 base and J by 1 base, with 4 bases between. CDR3: CASSLVGNTGELFF. The CDR3 DNA reads TGTGCCAGCAGCTTAGTCGGGAACACCGGGGAGCTGTTTTTT. Full variable domain (missing parts from reference TRBV7-2 and TRBJ2-2): GAGVSQSPSNKVTEKGKDVELRCDPISGHTALYWYRQSLGQGLEFLIYFQGNSAPDKSGLPSDRFSAERTGGSVSTLTIQRTQQEDSAVYLCASSLVGNTGELFFGEGSRLTVL.

For this clone: The junction shows a germline mismatch at one end, possibly a read error. DNA for the CDR3: TGTGCCAGCAGGGAGACGGGACAGGGGGGAAAAACCATATATTTT. The encoded protein is CASRETGQGGKTIYF. The gene calls are TRBV28 and TRBJ1-3; 11 bases are shared with TRBD1. This CDR3 has 15 amino acids. The germline gives CDR1 MDHEN, CDR2 SYDVKM. Filled out from reference TRBV28 and TRBJ1-3, the complete variable domain reads DVKVTQSSRYLVKRTGEKVFLECVQDMDHENMFWYRQDPGLGLRLIYFSYDVKMKEKGDIPEGYSVSREKKERFSLILESASTNQTSMYLCASRETGQGGKTIYFGEGSWLTVV.

There are a few counts of this clone. The chain is built from TRBV6-5 and TRBJ2-7; 8 bases are shared with TRBD2. The CDR3 runs 15 residues. The junction had 9 bases not matched to a gene; V was cut back by 2 bases and J by 6 bases. From germline, CDR1 is MNHEY and CDR2 SVGAGI. The CDR3 sequence is CASSYGLAAQGEQYF. In nucleotides, the CDR3 is TGTGCCAGCAGTTACGGACTAGCTGCTCAAGGCGAGCAGTACTTC.

The chain joins TRBV29-1 to TRBJ2-3; TRBD2 might be the D (6 bases). CDR1 and CDR2 (germline): SQVTM, ANQGSEA. Trimming shortened V by 6 bases and J by 3 bases, and 10 bases separated the two germline ends. The CDR3 runs to 12 residues. The CDR3 loop is CSVGAGTDTQYF. The CDR3, as DNA: TGCAGCGTCGGGGCGGGGACAGATACGCAGTATTTT.

This clone was detected once. The rearrangement links TRBV7-8 to TRBJ2-7, with 12 bases that match TRBD2. The V gene end was trimmed by 4 bases and the J gene end by 6 bases; junction bases not matched to a gene: 16. Per germline, CDR1 SGHVS and CDR2 FQNEAQ. The CDR3 runs to 18 residues. This CDR3 is CASSSSRWTSGMVGEQYF. CDR3 sequence (DNA): TGTGCCAGCAGCTCCAGCCGTTGGACTAGCGGGATGGTAGGCGAGCAGTACTTC.

This clone has a single count. The V gene is TRBV6-6, the J gene TRBJ2-5; D call uncertain. The ends were cut back, 6 bases at V and 0 bases at J, with 8 bases in the middle. The CDR3 sequence is 13 residues long. The germline gives CDR1 MNHNY, CDR2 SVGAGI (reference sequence). CDR3 sequence: CASSNGYQETQYF. Written as DNA, the CDR3 is TGTGCCAGCAGCAACGGGTACCAAGAGACCCAGTACTTC.

The chain employs TRBV7-9 and TRBJ2-7; TRBD2 matches at 10 bases. V gave up 4 bases and J gave up 2 bases; unmatched junction bases: 11. Germline-derived CDR1 and CDR2 are SEHNR and FQNEAQ (reference sequence). CDR3 length: 17 amino acids. The DNA for the CDR3 is TGTGCCAGCAGCTATGCTAGCGGGAGTGTACCCGCCTACGAGCAGTACTTC. Translating gives CASSYASGSVPAYEQYF.

The chain links TRBV5-1 to TRBJ1-1; D possibly corresponds to TRBD1 (5 bases). Germline V gene data show CDR1 as SGHRS and CDR2 as YFSETQ. V lost 4 bases to trimming and J lost 5 bases, with 21 bases between them. This CDR3 contains 16 residues. The CDR3 DNA reads as TGCGCCAGCAGCCCTGCGACAGTTCCGGGGGGGACTGAAGCTTTCTTT. The encoded protein is CASSPATVPGGTEAFF. The complete variable domain, with remaining parts taken from reference TRBV5-1 and TRBJ1-1, reads KAGVTQTPRYLIKTRGQQVTLSCSPISGHRSVSWYQQTPGQGLQFLFEYFSETQRNKGNFPGRFSGRQFSNSRSEMNVSTLELGDSALYLCASSPATVPGGTEAFFGQGTRLTVV.

The chain is built from TRBV2 and TRBJ2-3; TRBD2 matches at 11 bases. The CDR3 is 15 residues long. Germline CDR1 is SNHLY and CDR2 is FYNNEI. The V segment lost 8 bases and the J segment 4 bases; nucleotides outside the gene matches: 8. DNA for the CDR3: TGTGCCAGCCACACTAGCGGGAGTTGGTCAGATACGCAGTATTTT. Protein: CASHTSGSWSDTQYF. Full variable domain (missing parts from reference TRBV2 and TRBJ2-3): EPEVTQTPSHQVTQMGQEVILRCVPISNHLYFYWYRQILGQKVEFLVSFYNNEISEKSEIFDDQFSVERPDGSNFTLKIRSTKLEDSAMYFCASHTSGSWSDTQYFGPGTRLTVL.

The chain recombines TRBV7-2 with TRBJ2-4; no definite D call. Germline assignment: CDR1 SGHTA and CDR2 FQGNSA. This CDR3 spans 14 amino acids. Trimming took 3 bases from V and 2 from J, leaving 8 bases between them. The CDR3 nucleotides are TGTGCCAGCAGCTTGAGAGGAACCAAAAACATTCAGTACTTC. Protein: CASSLRGTKNIQYF.

V and J are TRBV19 and TRBJ2-1; 10 bases line up with TRBD1. The ends lost 9 bases at V and 6 bases at J; junction bases unmatched: 11. The CDR3 loop spans 15 amino acids. Germline values: CDR1 LNHDA, CDR2 SQIVND (reference sequence). CDR3 region: CASYAHGTGANEQFF. CDR3 bases: TGTGCCAGCTACGCCCACGGGACAGGGGCCAATGAGCAGTTCTTC. Complete variable domain (other parts from reference TRBV19 and TRBJ2-1): DGGITQSPKYLFRKEGQNVTLSCEQNLNHDAMYWYRQDPGQGLRLIYYSQIVNDFQKGDIAEGYSVSREKKESFPLTVTSAQKNPTAFYLCASYAHGTGANEQFFGPGTRLTVL.

This clone occurred a few times. This chain joins TRBV15 and TRBJ1-5; no reliable D call. Germline CDR1 reads LNHNV; CDR2 reads YYDKDF (reference sequence). Trimming removed 1 base at V and 0 bases at J, with 4 bases between. The CDR3 has 14 residues. The CDR3 nucleotides read TGTGCCACCAGCAGAGGTAGTAGCAATCAGCCCCAGCATTTT. Residues: CATSRGSSNQPQHF.

This chain uses TRBV29-1 with TRBJ2-1; 7 positions match TRBD2. The CDR3 has 11 amino acids. Germline V gene data show CDR1 as SQVTM and CDR2 as ANQGSEA. The V and J ends lost 4 bases and 11 bases, in that order; junction bases with no gene match: 5. In DNA form, the CDR3 reads TGCAGCGTTGGGGGGGGTCCCAAGCAGTTCTTC. Translating it yields CSVGGGPKQFF.

V gene TRBV7-9 combines with J gene TRBJ2-7, with D perhaps TRBD2 (5 bases). The CDR3 loop spans 14 amino acids. Germline CDR1 SEHNR, CDR2 FQNEAQ (reference sequence). The V end was cut by 5 bases, the J end by 2 bases, with 13 bases between. In DNA form, the CDR3 reads TGTGCCAGCAGCCTCACCCACGGGACCTACGAGCAGTACTTC. This gives the protein CASSLTHGTYEQYF.

This chain connects TRBV6-5 to TRBJ1-1; no definite D call. CDR3 length equals 13 residues. The V gene lost 5 bases and the J gene lost 3 bases, with 10 bases spanning the gap. Germline CDR1 MNHEY, CDR2 SVGAGI. The CDR3 region is CASSPGSYTEAFF. In nucleotides, the CDR3 is TGTGCCAGCAGTCCCGGGTCCTACACTGAAGCTTTCTTT.

This clone appeared once. This chain connects TRBV11-3 to TRBJ2-2, with D unresolved. V lost 8 bases, J lost 4 bases, and 8 bases lay in between. CDR3 size: 12 residues. From germline, CDR1 is SGHNT and CDR2 YENEEA. CDR3 sequence reads: CASRSFTGELFF. CDR3 nucleotides: TGTGCCAGCCGCTCTTTCACCGGGGAGCTGTTTTTT.

The chain couples TRBV30 to TRBJ1-4; no clear D gene. V was cut by 1 base and J by 7 bases, with 7 bases left in between. This CDR3 has 12 residues. The germline CDR1 and CDR2 sequences are GTSNPN and SVGIG (reference sequence). CDR3 sequence reads: CAWSDLSEKLFF. DNA of the CDR3: TGTGCCTGGAGTGACTTAAGTGAAAAACTGTTTTTT. The full variable domain, completed using reference TRBV30 and TRBJ1-4, is SQTIHQWPATLVQPVGSPLSLECTVEGTSNPNLYWYRQAAGRGLQLLFYSVGIGQISSEVPQNLSASRPQDRQFILSSKKLLLSDSGFYLCAWSDLSEKLFFGSGTQLSVL.

The chain is built from TRBV4-1 and TRBJ2-1; 11 bases are a match to TRBD1. The V gene's germline CDR1 is MGHRA and CDR2 YSYEKL. Losses at the gene ends were 0 bases for V and 3 bases for J; bases not matched to a gene: 4. The CDR3 contains 17 residues. CDR3 protein: CASSQDRGTGGYNEQFF. In DNA form, the CDR3 reads TGCGCCAGCAGCCAAGATAGAGGGACAGGGGGCTACAATGAGCAGTTCTTC.

The rearrangement uses TRBV28 and TRBJ2-1, with D maybe TRBD1 (5 bases). Germline V gene data show CDR1 as MDHEN and CDR2 as SYDVKM. This CDR3 comprises 13 residues. This CDR3 reads CAAQVSSYNEQFF. CDR3 in DNA: TGTGCGGCACAGGTGAGCTCCTACAATGAGCAGTTCTTC. Together with reference TRBV28 and TRBJ2-1, the CDR3 gives the full variable domain: DVKVTQSSRYLVKRTGEKVFLECVQDMDHENMFWYRQDPGLGLRLIYFSYDVKMKEKGDIPEGYSVSREKKERFSLILESASTNQTSMYLCAAQVSSYNEQFFGPGTRLTVL.

The chain uses TRBV11-3 and TRBJ2-7, with 8 bases aligning to TRBD1. CDR3 length: 15 residues. Unmatched junction bases numbered 11, after V lost 7 bases and J lost 3 bases. CDR1 and CDR2 (germline): SGHNT, YENEEA. In DNA, the CDR3 is TGTGCCAGCATGGAGCTGTCGACAGGGGACTACGAGCAGTACTTC. As protein: CASMELSTGDYEQYF.

V gene TRBV27 combines with J gene TRBJ1-2; 10 bases are a match to TRBD1. CDR1 is MNHEY, CDR2 SMNVEV, per germline (reference sequence). The CDR3 length is 15 residues. Trimming cost V 6 bases and J 4 bases; bases outside gene matches: 8. The CDR3 nucleotides read TGTGCCAGCAGCTCCCGGGACAGGGGTGCCTATGGCTACACCTTC. This translates into CASSSRDRGAYGYTF.

V and J are TRBV28 and TRBJ2-3; TRBD2 matches at 15 bases. Trimming took 5 bases from V and 5 from J; bases not matched to a gene: 5. This CDR3 has 16 residues. Germline lookup yields CDR1 MDHEN and CDR2 SYDVKM. CDR3 loop: CASSPGTSGRRDTQYF. The CDR3 DNA sequence: TGTGCCAGCAGTCCAGGGACTAGCGGGAGGAGAGATACGCAGTATTTT. Complete variable domain (other parts from reference TRBV28 and TRBJ2-3): DVKVTQSSRYLVKRTGEKVFLECVQDMDHENMFWYRQDPGLGLRLIYFSYDVKMKEKGDIPEGYSVSREKKERFSLILESASTNQTSMYLCASSPGTSGRRDTQYFGPGTRLTVL.

The table lists this clone with a few counts. The gene calls are TRBV11-1 and TRBJ1-5; D is unresolved. Trimming removed 1 base at V and 5 bases at J, with 6 bases between. This CDR3 has 13 amino acids. Germline CDR1 reads SGHAT; CDR2 reads FQDESV (reference sequence). As DNA, the CDR3 is TGTGCCAGCAGCTTAGACCGGGATCAGCCCCAGCATTTT. Residues: CASSLDRDQPQHF.